This T cell receptor (beta chain) was found in a study of cytomegalovirus exposure and HLA in healthy donors. Each donor was nominally healthy when sampled (though unrecorded immune exposures were likely). CDR1 SGHRS and CDR2 YFSETQ come from the germline V gene. V lost 4 bases to trimming and J lost 1 base, with 14 bases between them. This CDR3 is 15 amino acids long. The PCR was carried out with 60 Vbeta primers and 13 Jbeta primers. The method was immunoSEQ multiplex PCR; TCRdb's version includes in-frame clones alone and lacks a portion of them. This sample has more than 120,000 clones, with roughly 80% found just once.

The TCR comes from a woman under 40 in good health and CMV-seronegative. The chain joins TRBV5-1 to TRBJ1-1; D perhaps matches TRBD1 (5 bases). Sequencing used PBMCs. The CDR3: CASSPTVGENTEAFF. CDR3 in DNA: TGCGCCAGCAGCCCGACAGTTGGAGAGAACACTGAAGCTTTCTTT.